This TCR beta chain is drawn from a study of response to subunit inactivated influenza vaccine. Study-wide results and limits: Each seasonal flu vaccination may recruit only limited new T cells, authors suggested.

About this clonotype: Its specificity is unknown.

In germline, CDR1 is SGHVS, CDR2 FQNEAQ. With 5 bases clipped from V and 1 base from J, the junction kept 6 bases outside the gene matches. CDR3 length equals 16 residues. Each CDR3 protein gets one entry after TCRdb re-called the RT-PCR reads with MiXCR. This sample has roughly 500,000 distinct CDR3 sequences, with more than 15% found just once. Specimen: CD4+ T cells sorted from PBMCs, collected roughly 24 months after vaccination. The clonotype originates from a man aged 45 to 70 who received an inactivated influenza vaccine. The chain has TRBV7-8 and TRBJ2-2, with 8 bases lining up with TRBD1. This CDR3 is CASSTHDRGNTGELFF. The CDR3 bases are TGTGCCAGCAGCACCCACGACAGGGGGAACACCGGGGAGCTGTTTTTT.